Following are 29 T cell receptor beta chains from one sample sequenced in a study of CD8 T cells in ankylosing spondylitis. One entry per CDR3 protein, called by TCRdb with MiXCR from the 5' RACE reads. The sample has almost 250,000 distinct CDR3 sequences; 30% to 35% are singletons. The specimen sequenced was blood, either unsorted or a sorted T cell fraction (not recorded which). The source is a male donor with ankylosing spondylitis or in good health (not recorded which).

V and J are TRBV20-1 and TRBJ2-1; 9 bases are shared with TRBD1. The V segment lost 2 bases and the J segment 5 bases; nucleotides outside the gene matches: 16. CDR3 size: 18 residues. Looked up from germline, CDR1 is DFQATT and CDR2 is SNEGSKA (reference sequence). Written as DNA, the CDR3 is TGCAGTGCTAGAAGCTCCAGATACAGGGGGCTAACCCACAATGAGCAGTTCTTC. Protein product: CSARSSRYRGLTHNEQFF.

The chain uses TRBV5-1 and TRBJ1-2; D is possibly TRBD1 (5 bases). The length of the CDR3 is 14 residues. V shed 2 bases and J shed 7 bases, with 15 bases lying between them. Germline V lookup: CDR1 SGHRS, CDR2 YFSETQ. The CDR3 nucleotides read TGCGCCAGCAGCTTTCCGGGGCTCGGAAGTGGCTACACCTTC. Translation: CASSFPGLGSGYTF.

The V call is TRBV28, the J call TRBJ1-1; 9 bases agree with TRBD1. V gave up 3 bases and J gave up 0 bases; unmatched junction bases: 8. The CDR3 loop spans 17 amino acids. The germline CDR1 and CDR2 sequences are MDHEN and SYDVKM. CDR3 loop: CASSLAGQGAVNTEAFF. The CDR3 DNA reads as TGTGCCAGCAGTTTGGCGGGACAGGGAGCTGTGAACACTGAAGCTTTCTTT.

This clonotype appeared a few times. The V and J genes are TRBV9 and TRBJ2-1; TRBD2 agrees at 14 bases. The trim removed 3 bases at V and 10 bases at J, leaving 6 bases unmatched. The CDR3 totals 15 residues. From germline, CDR1 is SGDLS and CDR2 YYNGEE. The CDR3 nucleotides are TGTGCCAGCAGCGAGCCGGGACTAGCGGGGGACGAGCAGTTCTTC. This encodes CASSEPGLAGDEQFF.

CDR3 sequence: CASSSRGWAWEQYF. The CDR3 DNA reads TGTGCCAGCAGCAGCAGGGGTTGGGCTTGGGAGCAGTACTTC. This chain connects TRBV5-6 to TRBJ2-7, with D possibly TRBD1 on 6 matching bases. The V gene's germline CDR1 is SGHDT and CDR2 YYEEEE. V was trimmed by 4 bases and J by 7 bases, leaving 18 bases between them. The CDR3 covers 14 residues.

This clonotype was recorded a few times. The chain has TRBV29-1 and TRBJ1-2, with a tentative D call TRBD1 (6 bases). V lost 0 bases, J lost 3 bases, and 14 bases lay in between. In germline, CDR1 is SQVTM, CDR2 ANQGSEA. The CDR3 is made up of 15 amino acids. The CDR3 DNA follows: TGCAGCGTTGAAGATAACAGGGCCTTTCACTATGGCTACACCTTC. Translating it yields CSVEDNRAFHYGYTF.

This sequence joins TRBV20-1 and TRBJ2-3; weak D call: TRBD2 (5 bases). The CDR3 is 13 amino acids. Trimming left V 6 bases short and J 4 bases short, with 14 bases between. The germline gives CDR1 DFQATT, CDR2 SNEGSKA (reference sequence). The CDR3 sequence is CSARKGSADTQYF. DNA of the CDR3: TGCAGTGCCCGGAAAGGGAGCGCAGATACGCAGTATTTT.

In its sample, this clonotype was seen a few times. This rearrangement joins TRBV29-1 to TRBJ2-7; TRBD1 might be the D (6 bases). The CDR3 spans 14 residues. V was clipped by 4 bases and J by 0 bases, with 13 bases between them. Germline-derived CDR1 and CDR2 are SQVTM and ANQGSEA. The CDR3 DNA sequence: TGCAGCGTTGGGGGCCGGGACACCTCCTACGAGCAGTACTTC. Protein sequence: CSVGGRDTSYEQYF.

The chain uses TRBV15 and TRBJ2-3; D perhaps matches TRBD1 (5 bases). Trimming stripped 0 bases from V and 6 bases from J, with 10 bases between. CDR3 length: 14 amino acids. Germline V gives CDR1 LNHNV, CDR2 YYDKDF (reference sequence). The CDR3 DNA sequence: TGTGCCACCAGCAGAGAAGGCAGGGCGGATACGCAGTATTTT. Translation gives CATSREGRADTQYF.

The V gene is TRBV6-1, the J gene TRBJ2-1; a possible D gene is TRBD1 (6 bases). The CDR3 loop spans 14 amino acids. Per germline, CDR1 MNHNS and CDR2 SASEGT. V lost 7 bases and J 2 bases, leaving 12 bases between the germline ends. CDR3 in DNA: TGTGCCAGCACCGGTGGGGACACCTACAATGAGCAGTTCTTC. Its translation is CASTGGDTYNEQFF.

The chain uses TRBV6-5 and TRBJ1-6; 7 positions agree with TRBD1. V shed 1 base, J shed 7 bases, and the junction held 16 bases outside the gene matches. The V gene's germline CDR1 is MNHEY and CDR2 SVGAGI. The CDR3 is made up of 19 amino acids. The CDR3, as DNA: TGTGCCAGCAGTTACTACTCCCCGGGACAGAGGTTCGGGAATTCACCCCTCCACTTT. Translating gives CASSYYSPGQRFGNSPLHF.

This clonotype occurred a few times. J is TRBJ2-4 and V is TRBV12-3 or TRBV12-4, with TRBD1 identical over 7 bases. The CDR3 length is 15 residues. Trimming removed 6 bases from V and 2 bases from J; junction bases left unmatched: 7. CDR3 nucleotide sequence: TGTGCCAGCAGCCCAATAGGGGGCCCCAAAAACATTCAGTACTTC. It is translated as CASSPIGGPKNIQYF.

The V gene is TRBV5-1, the J gene TRBJ2-3; 7 nucleotides match TRBD2. Losses at the gene ends were 0 bases for V and 4 bases for J; bases not matched to a gene: 8. CDR1 is SGHRS, CDR2 YFSETQ, per germline. The CDR3 has 16 amino acids. CDR3 region: CASSLEASGSADTQYF. The CDR3 DNA reads as TGCGCCAGCAGCTTGGAGGCTAGCGGAAGCGCAGATACGCAGTATTTT. The variable domain in full, with the rest retrieved from reference TRBV5-1 and TRBJ2-3, is KAGVTQTPRYLIKTRGQQVTLSCSPISGHRSVSWYQQTPGQGLQFLFEYFSETQRNKGNFPGRFSGRQFSNSRSEMNVSTLELGDSALYLCASSLEASGSADTQYFGPGTRLTVL.

V gene TRBV12-3 or TRBV12-4 combines with J gene TRBJ1-3, with 7 bases that match TRBD1. V was pared by 5 bases and J by 0 bases, with 7 bases of the junction left unmatched. CDR3 size: 16 residues. The DNA for the CDR3 is TGTGCCAGCAGTCTGCAGGGGGGGCACTCTGGAAACACCATATATTTT. The encoded protein is CASSLQGGHSGNTIYF.

This clonotype was counted between two and nine times. The germline gene is not matched at one end of the junction; a read error may be the cause. The chain links TRBV20-1 to TRBJ2-3; maybe TRBD2 (5 bases). The CDR3 length is 16 residues. Per the germline V gene, CDR1 is DFQATT and CDR2 is SNEGSKA (reference sequence). The CDR3 region has the DNA TGCAGTGCTACCCCATGGGAGCGGCGTAGCAGAGATACGCAGTATTTT. Amino acid sequence: CSATPWERRSRDTQYF.

This chain connects TRBV27 to TRBJ1-1; a weak D match, TRBD1 (5 bases). This CDR3 contains 13 residues. Trimming stripped 8 bases from V and 5 bases from J, with 15 bases between. Germline lookup yields CDR1 MNHEY and CDR2 SMNVEV (reference sequence). The CDR3 region is CASGTPFGTEAFF. The CDR3 nucleotides are TGTGCCAGCGGGACTCCCTTTGGGACTGAAGCTTTCTTT.

This chain joins TRBV29-1 and TRBJ2-3; 8 positions agree with TRBD2. This CDR3 contains 15 residues. CDR1 and CDR2 from the germline V gene are SQVTM and ANQGSEA. Losses at the gene ends were 7 bases for V and 3 bases for J; bases not matched to a gene: 12. The chain's CDR3 is CSAPGRGGSTDTQYF. The CDR3 region has the DNA TGCAGCGCCCCGGGCCGCGGGGGGAGTACAGATACGCAGTATTTT.

This clonotype has a handful of counts. This chain uses TRBV20-1 with TRBJ2-1; D uncertain. The CDR3 extends over 13 amino acids. V was cut by 6 bases and J by 4 bases, with 13 bases left in between. The germline V gene has CDR1 DFQATT and CDR2 SNEGSKA (reference sequence). For the CDR3, the DNA is TGCAGTGCACATCTCCGTCTATACAATGAGCAGTTCTTC. Translated, it gives CSAHLRLYNEQFF.

The V gene is TRBV18, the J gene TRBJ2-1; the D gene is possibly TRBD1 (5 bases). Germline lookup yields CDR1 KGHSH and CDR2 LQKENI. Trimming left V 1 base short and J 7 bases short, with 11 bases between. The CDR3 covers 14 residues. The CDR3, as DNA: TGTGCCAGCTCACCACGTGAACGGACAAATGAGCAGTTCTTC. Amino acid sequence: CASSPRERTNEQFF. Based on the CDR3 plus reference TRBV18 and TRBJ2-1, the full variable domain is NAGVMQNPRHLVRRRGQEARLRCSPMKGHSHVYWYRQLPEEGLKFMVYLQKENIIDESGMPKERFSAEFPKEGPSILRIQQVVRGDSAAYFCASSPRERTNEQFFGPGTRLTVL.

The rearrangement links TRBV29-1 to TRBJ2-1, with D maybe TRBD2 (6 bases). The CDR3 totals 14 residues. V was pared by 3 bases and J by 5 bases, with 14 bases between. From germline, CDR1 is SQVTM and CDR2 ANQGSEA. The chain's CDR3 is CSVEAPGRDNEQFF. The DNA for the CDR3 is TGCAGCGTTGAGGCCCCCGGGAGAGACAATGAGCAGTTCTTC.

V usage is TRBV18 and J usage is TRBJ2-7, with 9 bases aligning to TRBD1. The germline gives CDR1 KGHSH, CDR2 LQKENI. Losses at the gene ends were 0 bases for V and 7 bases for J; bases not matched to a gene: 7. This CDR3 comprises 15 residues. CDR3 sequence reads: CASSPPRGQGGEQYF. In nucleotides, the CDR3 is TGTGCCAGCTCACCACCAAGGGGACAGGGTGGAGAGCAGTACTTC.

The chain is built from TRBV28 and TRBJ2-5, with TRBD2 identical over 10 bases. The CDR3 contains 15 residues. Germline V CDR1 and CDR2: MDHEN, SYDVKM. V was clipped by 6 bases and J by 1 base; unmatched bases: 5. The DNA for the CDR3 is TGTGCCAGCAGACCACGGACTAGCGGCCAAGAGACCCAGTACTTC. It yields the protein CASRPRTSGQETQYF.

This clonotype was seen many times. The chain couples TRBV5-6 to TRBJ2-1; D unresolved. Germline V CDR1 and CDR2: SGHDT, YYEEEE. V was pared by 4 bases and J by 7 bases, with 12 bases between. The CDR3 loop spans 13 amino acids. For the CDR3, the DNA is TGTGCCAGCAGCCCCCTGGACGCAAATGAGCAGTTCTTC. It codes for CASSPLDANEQFF.

V and J are TRBV4-1 and TRBJ2-3; D assignment may be TRBD1 or TRBD2 (5 bases each). V was pared by 0 bases and J by 0 bases, with 16 bases between. In germline, CDR1 is MGHRA, CDR2 YSYEKL. The CDR3 consists of 18 residues. CDR3 nucleotides: TGCGCCAGCAGCCAAGACAGCGGAACAGGCTATAGCACAGATACGCAGTATTTT. Protein product: CASSQDSGTGYSTDTQYF.

The V and J genes are TRBV6-1 and TRBJ1-5, with TRBD1 matching over 8 bases. The CDR3 totals 15 residues. Trimming took 6 bases from V and 2 from J; bases not matched to a gene: 6. Germline assignment: CDR1 MNHNS and CDR2 SASEGT. This CDR3 is CASSPGQGGNQPQHF. CDR3 sequence (DNA): TGTGCCAGCAGCCCCGGACAGGGAGGCAATCAGCCCCAGCATTTT.

This rearrangement joins TRBV12-3 or TRBV12-4 to TRBJ2-2; D gene uncertain. The CDR3 covers 12 residues. Trimming removed 4 bases at V and 6 bases at J, with 6 bases between. CDR3 DNA sequence: TGTGCCAGCAGTTATAACGCCGGGGAGCTGTTTTTT. Its translation: CASSYNAGELFF.

The chain joins TRBV12-3 or TRBV12-4 to TRBJ2-7; tentatively, D is TRBD2 (5 bases). CDR3 length equals 15 residues. V was shortened by 6 bases and J by 0 bases, with 15 bases between the two germline ends. This CDR3 reads CASREGRAHSYEQYF. CDR3 coding DNA: TGTGCCAGCAGAGAAGGGCGGGCGCACTCCTACGAGCAGTACTTC.

Only a few counts were recorded for this clonotype. This chain connects TRBV6-1 to TRBJ2-7, with D uncertain. There are 16 residues in the CDR3. The germline V and J ends were trimmed by 4 bases and 0 bases, with 16 bases remaining between them. Germline V CDR1 and CDR2: MNHNS, SASEGT. CDR3 sequence reads: CASSAKSTASSYEQYF. Here the CDR3 DNA reads TGTGCCAGCAGTGCTAAGTCGACCGCCAGCTCCTACGAGCAGTACTTC.

This sequence joins TRBV12-3 or TRBV12-4 and TRBJ2-3; D unresolved. V gave up 3 bases and J gave up 5 bases, with 6 bases separating them. There are 12 residues in the CDR3. This chain's CDR3 is CASSLIRDTQYF. The DNA of the CDR3 is TGTGCCAGCAGTTTGATCAGAGATACGCAGTATTTT.